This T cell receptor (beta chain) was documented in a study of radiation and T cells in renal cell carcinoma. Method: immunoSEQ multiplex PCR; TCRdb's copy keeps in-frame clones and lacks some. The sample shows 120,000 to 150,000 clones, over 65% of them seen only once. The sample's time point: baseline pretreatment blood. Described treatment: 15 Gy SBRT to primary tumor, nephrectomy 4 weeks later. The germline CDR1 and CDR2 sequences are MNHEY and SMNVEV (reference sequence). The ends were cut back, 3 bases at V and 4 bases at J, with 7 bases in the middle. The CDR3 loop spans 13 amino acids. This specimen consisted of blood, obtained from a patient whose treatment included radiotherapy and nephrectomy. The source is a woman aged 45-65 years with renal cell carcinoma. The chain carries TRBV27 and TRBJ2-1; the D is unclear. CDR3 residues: CASSLDGYNEQFF. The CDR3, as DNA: TGTGCCAGCAGTTTGGACGGTTACAATGAGCAGTTCTTC.